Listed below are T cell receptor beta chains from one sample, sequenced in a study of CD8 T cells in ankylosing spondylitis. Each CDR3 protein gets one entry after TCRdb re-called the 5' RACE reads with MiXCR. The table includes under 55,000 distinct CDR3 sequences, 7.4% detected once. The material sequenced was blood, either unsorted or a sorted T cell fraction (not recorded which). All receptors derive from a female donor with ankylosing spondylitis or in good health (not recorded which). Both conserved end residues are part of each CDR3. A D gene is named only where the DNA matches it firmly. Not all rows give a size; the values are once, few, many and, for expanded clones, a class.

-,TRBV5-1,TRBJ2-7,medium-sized,CASSLWESSYEQYF,TGCGCCAGCAGCTTGTGGGAGAGCTCCTACGAGCAGTACTTC
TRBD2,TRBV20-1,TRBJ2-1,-,CSAPLPSGGTYNEQFF,TGCAGTGCTCCGTTGCCTAGCGGGGGGACCTACAATGAGCAGTTCTTC
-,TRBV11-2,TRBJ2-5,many,CASSLDQFSGRETQYF,TGTGCCAGCAGCTTAGATCAATTTAGCGGCCGGGAGACCCAGTACTTC
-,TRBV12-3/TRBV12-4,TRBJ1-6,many,CASTSRGFASYNSPLHF,TGTGCCAGCACCTCTCGCGGATTTGCCTCCTATAATTCACCCCTCCACTTT
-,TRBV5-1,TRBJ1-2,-,CASRAEGLTYGYTF,TGCGCCAGCAGAGCGGAAGGGTTAACCTATGGCTACACCTTC
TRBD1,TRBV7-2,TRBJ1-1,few,CASSFLTGGYTEAFF,TGTGCCAGCAGCTTCCTGACAGGGGGGTACACTGAAGCTTTCTTT
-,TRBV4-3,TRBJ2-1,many,CASSHQRSFYNEQFF,TGCGCCAGCAGCCATCAACGATCGTTCTACAATGAGCAGTTCTTC
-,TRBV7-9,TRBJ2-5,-,CASSLVTGWSETQYF,TGTGCCAGCAGCTTAGTTACGGGCTGGAGTGAGACCCAGTACTTC
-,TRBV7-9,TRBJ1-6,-,CASSLELGGPHSPLHF,TGTGCCAGCAGCTTAGAGCTGGGGGGCCCCCATTCACCCCTCCACTTT
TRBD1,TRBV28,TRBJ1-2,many,CAIKDREVYGYTF,TGTGCCATTAAGGACAGGGAAGTCTATGGCTACACCTTC
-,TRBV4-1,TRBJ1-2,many,CASSQVIGEGLHYGYTF,TGCGCCAGCAGCCAAGTAATCGGTGAGGGATTGCACTATGGCTACACCTTC
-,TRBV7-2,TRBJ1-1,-,CASSSFRGDTEAFF,TGTGCCAGCAGCTCCTTCCGGGGGGACACTGAAGCTTTCTTT
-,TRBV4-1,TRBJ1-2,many,CASSRGDTNYGYTF,TGCGCCAGCAGCCGAGGGGACACGAACTATGGCTACACCTTC
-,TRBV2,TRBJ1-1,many,CASFGVRDTEAFF,TGTGCCAGCTTCGGGGTCCGGGACACTGAAGCTTTCTTT
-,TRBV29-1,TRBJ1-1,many,CSAMGGNSNTEAFF,TGCAGCGCAATGGGAGGGAATTCGAACACTGAAGCTTTCTTT
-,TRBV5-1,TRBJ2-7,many,CASSLGDLLSSYEQYF,TGCGCCAGCAGCTTGGGGGACCTCTTGAGCTCCTACGAGCAGTACTTC
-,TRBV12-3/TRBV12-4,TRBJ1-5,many,CATSMGLQTGPQHF,TGTGCCACTTCGATGGGGCTACAGACGGGTCCCCAGCATTTT
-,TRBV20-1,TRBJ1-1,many,CSARRGVNTEAFF,TGCAGTGCTAGACGGGGGGTGAACACTGAAGCTTTCTTT
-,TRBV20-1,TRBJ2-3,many,CSARDASRRGTDTQYF,TGCAGTGCTAGAGATGCAAGCCGGAGGGGAACAGATACGCAGTATTTT
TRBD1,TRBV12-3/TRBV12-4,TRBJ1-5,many,CASSETGGVQPQHF,TGTGCCAGCAGTGAGACAGGGGGCGTTCAGCCCCAGCATTTT
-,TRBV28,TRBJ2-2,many,CASNQGAVLFF,TGTGCCAGCAATCAGGGCGCGGTGCTGTTTTTT
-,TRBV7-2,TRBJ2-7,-,CASSLNRYEQYF,TGTGCCAGCAGCTTAAACAGATACGAGCAGTACTTC
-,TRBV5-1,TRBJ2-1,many,CASSSGLLKYNEQFF,TGCGCCAGCAGCTCGGGACTCCTCAAATACAATGAGCAGTTCTTC
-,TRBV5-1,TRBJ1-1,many,CASSLNTGTEAFF,TGCGCCAGCAGCTTGAATACAGGGACTGAAGCTTTCTTT
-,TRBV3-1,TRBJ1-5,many,CASSQDPGINQPQHF,TGTGCCAGCAGCCAAGATCCAGGGATCAATCAGCCCCAGCATTTT
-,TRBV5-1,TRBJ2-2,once,CASSLSLTNTGELFF,TGCGCCAGCAGCTTGAGTCTTACGAACACCGGGGAGCTGTTTTTT
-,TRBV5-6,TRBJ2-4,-,CASSLSPLGAKNIQYF,TGTGCCAGCAGCCTCTCGCCCCTCGGCGCCAAAAACATTCAGTACTTC
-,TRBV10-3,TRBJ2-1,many,CAISDSRLIYNEQFF,TGTGCCATCAGTGACAGCCGACTAATCTACAATGAGCAGTTCTTC